The clone carrying this TCR beta chain was seen many times. Its antigen is not known. TCRdb re-derived calls from the 5' RACE reads in MiXCR, one entry per CDR3 protein. The sample lists about 350,000 distinct CDR3 sequences; approximately 15% were seen once. V was clipped by 1 base and J by 6 bases, with 5 bases between them. In germline, CDR1 is KGHDR, CDR2 SFDVKD. The CDR3 contains 12 residues. The source of the sample is a study of T-cell memory formation after mild COVID-19. Study observations and caveats: CM and EM subsets held most contracting CD4+ clones; EMRA held CD8+ ones. Pre-infection memory harbored some responding clones, suggesting cross-reactive memory joined.

The receptor comes from a man between 18 and 29 years old who had mild COVID-19 (a few samples of this study predate the infection). Cell type and time point are not known. The sequenced sample consisted of PBMCs or a T cell subset sorted from them (not recorded which). The rearrangement joins TRBV24-1 to TRBJ1-1; D is undetermined. CDR3 loop: CATSDLSAEAFF. The CDR3 bases are TGTGCCACCAGTGATTTATCCGCTGAAGCTTTCTTT.